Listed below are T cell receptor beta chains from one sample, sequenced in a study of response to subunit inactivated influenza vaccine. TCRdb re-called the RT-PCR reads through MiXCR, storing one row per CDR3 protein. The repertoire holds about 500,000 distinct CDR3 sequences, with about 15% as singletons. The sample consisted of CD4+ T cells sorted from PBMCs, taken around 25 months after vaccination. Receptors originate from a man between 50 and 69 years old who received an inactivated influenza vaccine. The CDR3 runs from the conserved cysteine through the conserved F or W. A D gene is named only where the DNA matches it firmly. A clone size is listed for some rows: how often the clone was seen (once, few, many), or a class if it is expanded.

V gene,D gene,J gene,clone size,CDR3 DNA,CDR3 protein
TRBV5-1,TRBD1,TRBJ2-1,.,TGCGCCAGCAGCTTGGGAGGCAGGGGGATGAATGAGCAGTTCTTC,CASSLGGRGMNEQFF
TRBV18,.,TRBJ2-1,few,TGTGCCAGCTCACGGGCGCAGCAGGAGGGTAGTGAGCAGTTCTTC,CASSRAQQEGSEQFF
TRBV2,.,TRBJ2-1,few,TGTGCCAGCAGTCCTGAGGGAAGCTCCTACAATGAGCAGTTCTTC,CASSPEGSSYNEQFF
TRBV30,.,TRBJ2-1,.,TGTGCCTGGAGTGTGGTTGATGAGCAGTTCTTC,CAWSVVDEQFF
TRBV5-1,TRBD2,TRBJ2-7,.,TGCGCCAGCAGCGAACGCCCGACTAGCGGGATCTCCTACGAGCAGTACTTC,CASSERPTSGISYEQYF
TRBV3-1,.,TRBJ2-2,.,TGTGCCAGCAGCCAAGAAGGGGTAACCGGGGAGCTGTTTTTT,CASSQEGVTGELFF
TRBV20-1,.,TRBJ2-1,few,TGCAGTGCTAGAGCGGAGGGTTCGGATGAGCAGTTCTTC,CSARAEGSDEQFF
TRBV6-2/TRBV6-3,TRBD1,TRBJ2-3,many,TGTGCCAGCAGTAGACAGGGGGCTCGGGCAGATACGCAGTATTTT,CASSRQGARADTQYF
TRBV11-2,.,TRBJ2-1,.,TGTGCCAGCAGCTTAGCCGACCTCAATGAGCAGTTCTTC,CASSLADLNEQFF
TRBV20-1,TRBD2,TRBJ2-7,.,TGCAGTGCTAGAGATCAAACTAGCGGGAGTCTTTTAGAGCAGTACTTC,CSARDQTSGSLLEQYF
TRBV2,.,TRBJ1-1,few,TGTGCCAGCAGTAAAGACTGGAACACTGAAGCTTTCTTT,CASSKDWNTEAFF
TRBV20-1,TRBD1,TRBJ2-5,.,TGCAGTGCTAGTCCAGCGACAGGGGCGGGGGAGACCCAGTACTTC,CSASPATGAGETQYF
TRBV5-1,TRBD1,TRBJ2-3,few,TGCGCCAGCAGCTTGAATACAGGGGGCAGGGGAGATACGCAGTATTTT,CASSLNTGGRGDTQYF
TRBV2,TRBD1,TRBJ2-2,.,TGTGCCAGCACTTCGACAGGGGGCGACACCGGGGAGCTGTTTTTT,CASTSTGGDTGELFF
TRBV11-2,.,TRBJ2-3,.,TGTGCCAGCAGCCTGGACGCGGGACAATCTCGGACGCAGTATTTT,CASSLDAGQSRTQYF
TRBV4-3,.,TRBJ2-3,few,TGCGCCAGCAGCCAGGCTTCTCGGCTGGATACGCAGTATTTT,CASSQASRLDTQYF
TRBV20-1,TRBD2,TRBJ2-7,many,TGCAGTGCTAGAGATGTTGAACTAGCGGGGACCTACGAGCAGTACTTC,CSARDVELAGTYEQYF
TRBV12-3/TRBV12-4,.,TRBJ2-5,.,TGTGCCAGTCACGGTCCAGGGGAGACCCAGTACTTC,CASHGPGETQYF
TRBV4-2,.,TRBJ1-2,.,TGTGCCAGCAGCCAAGGACAGCAAAACTATGGCTACACCTTC,CASSQGQQNYGYTF
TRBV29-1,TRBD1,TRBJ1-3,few,TGCAGCGTTCAGGACAGGTTCTCTGGAAACACCATATATTTT,CSVQDRFSGNTIYF
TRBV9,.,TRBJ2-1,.,TGTGCCAGCAGCGTAGAGTTTCAGGGAAACAATGAGCAGTTCTTC,CASSVEFQGNNEQFF
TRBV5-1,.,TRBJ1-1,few,TGCGCCAGCAGCTCCGGGACGAACACTGAAGCTTTCTTT,CASSSGTNTEAFF
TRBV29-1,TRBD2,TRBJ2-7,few,TGCAGCGTAGGACTAGCGGGAGGGCTGAGCGAGCAGTACTTC,CSVGLAGGLSEQYF
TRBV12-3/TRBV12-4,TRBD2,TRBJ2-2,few,TGTGCCAGCACCTGGACTAGCGGGGGGGTTGTTGCATCCGGGGAGCTGTTTTTT,CASTWTSGGVVASGELFF
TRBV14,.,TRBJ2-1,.,TGTGCCAGCAGCCAAGGCCAAAACTATTTCGGATACAATGAGCAGTTCTTC,CASSQGQNYFGYNEQFF
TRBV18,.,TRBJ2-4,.,TGTGCCAGCTCACCACCGGGGACTTCTATAGCCAAAAACATTCAGTACTTC,CASSPPGTSIAKNIQYF
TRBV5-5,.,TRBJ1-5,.,TGTGCCAGCACCTTGGACGCGACTAGCAATCAGCCCCAGCATTTT,CASTLDATSNQPQHF
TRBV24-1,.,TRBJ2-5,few,TGTGCCACCAGTGATTCCCAAGGGTTAGAGACCCAGTACTTC,CATSDSQGLETQYF
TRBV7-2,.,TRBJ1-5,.,TGTGCCAGCACCACGGAGTTTAGCAATCAGCCCCAGCATTTT,CASTTEFSNQPQHF